What follows are 22 T cell receptor beta chains derived from one specimen sequenced in a study of shared clonotypes between healthy human individuals. TCRdb's copy holds only in-frame clones and misses some; the assay was immunoSEQ multiplex PCR. The sample yields fewer than 600,000 clones, roughly 77% seen once. The sequenced sample was PBMCs. Every receptor here comes from a woman aged 40 to 50 in good health. Some clones in this sample may be carry-over from other donors' samples.

The chain recombines TRBV30 with TRBJ1-5; no reliable D call. V was trimmed by 5 bases and J by 3 bases, leaving 17 bases between them. Germline V gives CDR1 GTSNPN, CDR2 SVGIG (reference sequence). The CDR3 loop spans 15 amino acids. This CDR3 is CAWGALLGSNQPQHF. In DNA form, the CDR3 reads TGTGCCTGGGGCGCACTTTTGGGATCCAATCAGCCCCAGCATTTT. The full variable domain, in which reference TRBV30 and TRBJ1-5 provide the parts outside the CDR3, is SQTIHQWPATLVQPVGSPLSLECTVEGTSNPNLYWYRQAAGRGLQLLFYSVGIGQISSEVPQNLSASRPQDRQFILSSKKLLLSDSGFYLCAWGALLGSNQPQHFGDGTRLSIL.

The chain couples TRBV7-9 to TRBJ1-1; 8 bases agree with TRBD1. Looked up from germline, CDR1 is SEHNR and CDR2 is FQNEAQ (reference sequence). V trimming: 5 bases; J trimming: 1 base; junction bases outside the gene matches: 6. This CDR3 contains 15 residues. CDR3 amino acids: CASSPGQGGNTEAFF. The CDR3 DNA is TGTGCCAGCAGCCCTGGACAGGGAGGGAACACTGAAGCTTTCTTT.

The chain is built from TRBV5-1 and TRBJ2-7; D possibly corresponds to TRBD2 (6 bases). Trimming removed 2 bases at V and 4 bases at J, with 13 bases between. Germline V gene data show CDR1 as SGHRS and CDR2 as YFSETQ. This CDR3 region has 14 residues. The CDR3 sequence is CASSFRSEGYEQYF. The CDR3 DNA reads TGCGCCAGCAGCTTTCGCTCGGAGGGATACGAGCAGTACTTC.

This chain connects TRBV2 to TRBJ2-5, with a possible D match to TRBD2 (5 bases). This CDR3 spans 11 amino acids. The germline V and J ends were trimmed by 7 bases and 3 bases, with 6 bases remaining between them. Germline V gives CDR1 SNHLY, CDR2 FYNNEI. DNA for the CDR3: TGTGCCAGCAAGAGGGAAGAGACCCAGTACTTC. Translated, it gives CASKREETQYF.

This chain links TRBV18 with TRBJ1-2; 7 bases are shared with TRBD1. In germline, CDR1 is KGHSH, CDR2 LQKENI. Trimming at V came to 3 bases and at J to 7 bases, leaving 14 bases not matched to a gene. The CDR3 consists of 16 residues. The CDR3: CASSPARTGELSGYTF. In DNA, the CDR3 is TGTGCCAGCTCACCCGCGCGGACAGGAGAACTGAGTGGCTACACCTTC. Supplemented by reference TRBV18 and TRBJ1-2, the full variable domain reads NAGVMQNPRHLVRRRGQEARLRCSPMKGHSHVYWYRQLPEEGLKFMVYLQKENIIDESGMPKERFSAEFPKEGPSILRIQQVVRGDSAAYFCASSPARTGELSGYTFGSGTRLTVV.

This chain links TRBV19 with TRBJ1-5, with TRBD1 matching 8 bases. The germline gives CDR1 LNHDA, CDR2 SQIVND (reference sequence). The length of the CDR3 is 15 residues. Trimming took 8 bases from V and 5 from J; bases not matched to a gene: 11. The CDR3 protein is CASGSMAGGHQPQHF. The CDR3 nucleotides are TGTGCCAGTGGAAGTATGGCAGGGGGCCATCAGCCCCAGCATTTT.

The chain combines TRBV2 with TRBJ2-2; no clear D. The ends were cut back, 5 bases at V and 8 bases at J, with 12 bases in the middle. The V gene's germline CDR1 is SNHLY and CDR2 FYNNEI. The CDR3 length is 13 residues. The CDR3 spells CASSSTGRGELFF. In nucleotides, the CDR3 is TGTGCCAGCAGTTCGACTGGCAGAGGGGAGCTGTTTTTT.

For the CDR3, the DNA is TGTGCCAGCAGCGTAGCGGGCAGGGGGCGAACTGAAGCTTTCTTT. It specifies CASSVAGRGRTEAFF. The gene calls are TRBV9 and TRBJ1-1, with 8 bases identical to TRBD1. The CDR3 sequence is 15 residues long. V was clipped by 0 bases and J by 5 bases; unmatched bases: 6. The germline V gene encodes CDR1 SGDLS and CDR2 YYNGEE.

As to this clone: The junction does not match germline at one end; this may be a read error. The chain is built from TRBV19 and TRBJ1-1, with D possibly matching TRBD1 (6 bases). The CDR3 runs to 12 residues. CDR1 is LNHDA and CDR2 is SQIVND in the germline V gene (reference sequence). The CDR3 sequence is CASSLPDSRIGF. In DNA, the CDR3 is TGTGCCAGTAGTCTCCCGGACAGCCGTATCGGCTTT.

This clone was found many times. The CDR3 coding sequence is TGTGCCAGCACAGACAGAGCCCTCTACGAGCAGTACTTC. It specifies CASTDRALYEQYF. The rearrangement links TRBV2 to TRBJ2-7; D is possibly TRBD1 (5 bases). This CDR3 has 13 residues. Trimming took off 7 bases at V and 3 bases at J, with 13 bases between the two ends. Looked up from germline, CDR1 is SNHLY and CDR2 is FYNNEI.

The chain carries TRBV28 and TRBJ1-4, with 10 bases aligning to TRBD1. Germline V CDR1 and CDR2: MDHEN, SYDVKM. Losses at the gene ends were 4 bases for V and 5 bases for J; bases not matched to a gene: 7. This CDR3 has 16 residues. Here the CDR3 reads CASSSPRTGGNEKLFF. The DNA of the CDR3 is TGTGCCAGCAGTTCCCCTCGGACAGGGGGAAATGAAAAACTGTTTTTT.

The chain employs TRBV6-5 and TRBJ2-3, with TRBD2 matching over 10 bases. Looked up from germline, CDR1 is MNHEY and CDR2 is SVGAGI. J lost 5 bases, V lost 5 bases, and 1 base had no gene match. The CDR3 is 13 amino acids. Here the CDR3 DNA reads TGTGCCAGCAGTAGCGGGAGGGGAGATACGCAGTATTTT. Protein product: CASSSGRGDTQYF.

The V call is TRBV6-1, the J call TRBJ1-3; TRBD1 might be the D (6 bases). The V gene's germline CDR1 is MNHNS and CDR2 SASEGT. Trimming removed 4 bases at V and 0 bases at J, with 16 bases between. CDR3 length: 17 residues. Here the CDR3 DNA reads TGTGCCAGCAGTGCGTCATTCGACAGGTACTCTGGAAACACCATATATTTT. Encoded protein: CASSASFDRYSGNTIYF.

This clone showed up many times. This chain links TRBV15 with TRBJ2-3; D assignment may be TRBD1 or TRBD2 (5 bases each). This CDR3 is 15 amino acids long. The germline gives CDR1 LNHNV, CDR2 YYDKDF (reference sequence). The V end was cut by 3 bases, the J end by 0 bases, with 10 bases between. The DNA of the CDR3 is TGTGCCACCAGCAGCCGAGGGGCTAGCACAGATACGCAGTATTTT. It is translated as CATSSRGASTDTQYF.

This chain links TRBV7-2 with TRBJ2-2; D not certain. V was cut by 5 bases and J by 0 bases, with 10 bases left in between. Germline assignment: CDR1 SGHTA and CDR2 FQGNSA. The CDR3 totals 15 residues. The CDR3 coding sequence is TGTGCCAGCAGCCCCTCGCCCGCGAACACCGGGGAGCTGTTTTTT. It specifies CASSPSPANTGELFF.

This chain uses TRBV14 with TRBJ1-1; D possibly corresponds to TRBD1 (5 bases). V dropped 6 bases and J dropped 1 base, with 9 bases sitting between them. Germline CDR1 SGHDN, CDR2 FVKESK. The CDR3 runs to 13 residues. The CDR3 loop reads CASSRQQNTEAFF. The CDR3 nucleotides are TGTGCCAGCAGTCGACAGCAGAACACTGAAGCTTTCTTT.

V usage is TRBV5-1 and J usage is TRBJ2-2; D remains unclear. Germline values: CDR1 SGHRS, CDR2 YFSETQ. The CDR3 extends over 14 amino acids. The V gene lost 5 bases and the J gene lost 4 bases, with 12 bases spanning the gap. The CDR3 nucleotides read TGCGCCAGCAGGGGTTTCGATGGCACCGGGGAGCTGTTTTTT. It specifies CASRGFDGTGELFF.

The chain joins TRBV5-4 to TRBJ2-2; D not resolved. Deletions cut 7 bases from V and 2 bases from J, with 9 bases between. Germline V gene sequence: CDR1 SGHNT, CDR2 YYREEE (reference sequence). The CDR3 length is 13 residues. The CDR3 DNA reads as TGTGCCAGCCCCGACTTCAACACCGGGGAGCTGTTTTTT. Amino acid sequence: CASPDFNTGELFF. Full variable domain (rest looked up from reference TRBV5-4 and TRBJ2-2): ETGVTQSPTHLIKTRGQQVTLRCSSQSGHNTVSWYQQALGQGPQFIFQYYREEENGRGNFPPRFSGLQFPNYSSELNVNALELDDSALYLCASPDFNTGELFFGEGSRLTVL.

This chain connects TRBV28 to TRBJ2-1; possible D gene TRBD1, 5 bases. The germline gives CDR1 MDHEN, CDR2 SYDVKM. This CDR3 has 14 amino acids. V lost 5 bases and J lost 5, with 13 bases in between. The CDR3 protein is CASSGASWNNEQFF. The CDR3 coding sequence is TGTGCCAGCAGTGGGGCGTCTTGGAACAATGAGCAGTTCTTC.

This clone was seen only once. The chain has TRBV5-1 and TRBJ2-7, with no clear D. CDR3 size: 12 residues. V was trimmed by 4 bases and J by 5 bases, leaving 10 bases between them. CDR1 SGHRS and CDR2 YFSETQ come from the germline V gene. Here the CDR3 reads CASSAGSHEQYF. The CDR3 nucleotides are TGCGCCAGCAGCGCAGGTTCCCACGAGCAGTACTTC.

This clone has just a few counts. V gene TRBV28 combines with J gene TRBJ1-5; no clear D gene. The CDR3 runs to 13 residues. Looked up from germline, CDR1 is MDHEN and CDR2 is SYDVKM. V was shortened by 5 bases and J by 4 bases, with 9 bases between the two germline ends. The CDR3 loop is CASSDDGNQPQHF. The CDR3 DNA reads as TGTGCCAGCAGTGATGACGGGAATCAGCCCCAGCATTTT.

The V call is TRBV19, the J call TRBJ1-5; possibly TRBD1 for D (6 bases). With 6 bases removed from V and 6 bases from J, the gap between germline ends came to 12 bases. CDR3 length: 13 residues. The germline V gene has CDR1 LNHDA and CDR2 SQIVND (reference sequence). The chain's CDR3 is CASRVSRGQPQHF. Here the CDR3 DNA reads TGTGCCAGTAGAGTCTCCAGGGGTCAGCCCCAGCATTTT.